The present T cell receptor (beta chain) was sequenced within a study of blood T cells in healthy people across ages. CDR1 and CDR2 (germline): SGDLS, YYNGEE. The CDR3 totals 14 residues. V was shortened by 1 base and J by 4 bases, with 6 bases between the two germline ends. Next came a second PCR, run for about 6 to 12 cycles, which used a sample-barcoded 5' primer along with a J-beta primer mix. TCRdb re-called the 5' RACE reads with MiXCR, one entry per CDR3 protein. Found here are some 1.5 million distinct CDR3 sequences, roughly two fifths of them singletons; the top ten hold more than 4%. The chain carries TRBV9 and TRBJ1-6; the D is unclear. The sequence came from a woman aged 18-29 years in good health. Sequencing used blood. The CDR3 nucleotides read TGTGCCAGCAGCGTATTACAATATAATTCACCCCTCCACTTT. It yields the protein CASSVLQYNSPLHF.